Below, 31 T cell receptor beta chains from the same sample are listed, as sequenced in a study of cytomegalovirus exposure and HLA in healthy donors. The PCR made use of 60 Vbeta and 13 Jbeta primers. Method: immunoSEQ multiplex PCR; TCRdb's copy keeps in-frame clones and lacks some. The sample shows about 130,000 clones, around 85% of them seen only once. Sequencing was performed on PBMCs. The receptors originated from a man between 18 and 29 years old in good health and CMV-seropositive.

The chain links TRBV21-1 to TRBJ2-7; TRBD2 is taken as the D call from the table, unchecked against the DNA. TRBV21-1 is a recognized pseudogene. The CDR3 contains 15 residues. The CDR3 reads CASSLPTGSDYEQYF. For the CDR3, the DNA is TGTGCCAGCAGCCTCCCGACGGGGTCTGACTACGAGCAGTACTTC.

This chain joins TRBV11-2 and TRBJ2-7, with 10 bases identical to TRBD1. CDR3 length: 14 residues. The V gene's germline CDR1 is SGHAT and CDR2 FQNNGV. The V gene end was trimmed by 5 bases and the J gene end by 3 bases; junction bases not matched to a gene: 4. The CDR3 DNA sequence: TGTGCCAGCAGCCTAGGACAGGGGGGCTACGAGCAGTACTTC. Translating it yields CASSLGQGGYEQYF.

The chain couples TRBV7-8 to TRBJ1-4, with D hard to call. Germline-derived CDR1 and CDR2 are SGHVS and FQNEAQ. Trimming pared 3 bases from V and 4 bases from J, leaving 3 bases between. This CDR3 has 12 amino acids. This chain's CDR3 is CASSFRNEKLFF. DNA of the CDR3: TGTGCCAGCAGCTTCCGTAATGAAAAACTGTTTTTT.

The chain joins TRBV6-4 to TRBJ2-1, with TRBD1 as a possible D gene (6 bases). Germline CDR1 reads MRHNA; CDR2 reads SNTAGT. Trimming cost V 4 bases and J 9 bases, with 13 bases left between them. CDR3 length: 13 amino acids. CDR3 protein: CASSAQGGGEQFF. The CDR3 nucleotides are TGTGCCAGCAGTGCACAGGGCGGTGGTGAGCAGTTCTTC.

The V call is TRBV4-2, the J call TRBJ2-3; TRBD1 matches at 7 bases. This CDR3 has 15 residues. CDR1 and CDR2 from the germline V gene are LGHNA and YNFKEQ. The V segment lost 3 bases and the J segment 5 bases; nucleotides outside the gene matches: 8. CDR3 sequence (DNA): TGTGCCAGCAGCCAGAAAAGGGGGCGCGGAGATACGCAGTATTTT. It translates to CASSQKRGRGDTQYF.

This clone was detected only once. The DNA of the CDR3 is TGTGCCAGCAGCACTAGTGTCCGGGAGCTGTTTTTT. Residues: CASSTSVRELFF. The V and J genes are TRBV6-5 and TRBJ2-2; possible D gene TRBD2, 5 bases. CDR3 size: 12 residues. Germline V lookup: CDR1 MNHEY, CDR2 SVGAGI. Trimming cost V 6 bases and J 9 bases, with 11 bases left between them.

As DNA, the CDR3 is TGTGCCAGCAGCCTAAATCCCTGGGGCTATGAAAAACTGTTTTTT. Encoded protein: CASSLNPWGYEKLFF. J is TRBJ1-4 and V is TRBV7-8; TRBD1 is a possible D gene (5 bases). The V end was cut by 5 bases, the J end by 6 bases, with 16 bases between. This CDR3 has 15 amino acids. The germline CDR1 and CDR2 sequences are SGHVS and FQNEAQ. The variable domain in full, with the rest retrieved from reference TRBV7-8 and TRBJ1-4, is GAGVSQSPRYKVAKRGQDVALRCDPISGHVSLFWYQQALGQGPEFLTYFQNEAQLDKSGLPSDRFFAERPEGSVSTLKIQRTQQEDSAVYLCASSLNPWGYEKLFFGSGTQLSVL.

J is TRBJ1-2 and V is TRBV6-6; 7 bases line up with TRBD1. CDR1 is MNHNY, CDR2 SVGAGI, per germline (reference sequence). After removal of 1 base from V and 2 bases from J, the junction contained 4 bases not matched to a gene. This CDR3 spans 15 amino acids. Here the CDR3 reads CASSYLQGRNYGYTF. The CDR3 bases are TGTGCCAGCAGTTACTTACAGGGGAGAAACTATGGCTACACCTTC.

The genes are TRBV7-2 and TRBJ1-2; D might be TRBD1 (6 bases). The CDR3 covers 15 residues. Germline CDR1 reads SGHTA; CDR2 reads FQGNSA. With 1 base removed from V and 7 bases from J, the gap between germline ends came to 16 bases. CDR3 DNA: TGTGCCAGCAGCTTAGGTTCTGGGGGCGCGGTTGGCTACACCTTC. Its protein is CASSLGSGGAVGYTF.

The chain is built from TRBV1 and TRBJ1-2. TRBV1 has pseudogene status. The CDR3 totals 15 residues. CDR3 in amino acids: CTSSQDPRRDGGYTF. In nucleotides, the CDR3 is TGCACCAGCAGCCAAGACCCCCGGCGGGATGGGGGCTACACCTTC.

CDR3 sequence reads: CASSLDGSEKLFF. The CDR3 bases are TGTGCCAGCAGCTTAGATGGGAGTGAAAAACTGTTTTTT. The rearrangement links TRBV6-1 to TRBJ1-4, with unresolved D. Looked up from germline, CDR1 is MNHNS and CDR2 is SASEGT. This CDR3 has 13 amino acids. V lost 6 bases and J lost 7, with 12 bases in between.

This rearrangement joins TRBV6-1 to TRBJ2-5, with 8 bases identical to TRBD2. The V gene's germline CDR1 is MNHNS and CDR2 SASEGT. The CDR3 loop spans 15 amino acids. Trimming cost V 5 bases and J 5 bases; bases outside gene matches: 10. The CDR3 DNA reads TGTGCCAGCAGTTGGACTAGCCTTTCTAGGGAGACCCAGTACTTC. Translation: CASSWTSLSRETQYF.

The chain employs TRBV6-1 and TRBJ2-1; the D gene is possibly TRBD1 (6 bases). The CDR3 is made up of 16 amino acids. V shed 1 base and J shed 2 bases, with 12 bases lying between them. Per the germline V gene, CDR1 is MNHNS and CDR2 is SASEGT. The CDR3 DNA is TGTGCCAGCAGTGAAGACTTCGACAGGACCTACAATGAGCAGTTCTTC. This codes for CASSEDFDRTYNEQFF.

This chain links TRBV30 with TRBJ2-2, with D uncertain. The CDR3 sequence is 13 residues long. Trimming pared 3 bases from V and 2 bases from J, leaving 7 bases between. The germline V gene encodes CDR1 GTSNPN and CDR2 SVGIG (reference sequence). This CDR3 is CAWRGPNTGELFF. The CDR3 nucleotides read TGTGCCTGGAGGGGCCCAAACACCGGGGAGCTGTTTTTT.

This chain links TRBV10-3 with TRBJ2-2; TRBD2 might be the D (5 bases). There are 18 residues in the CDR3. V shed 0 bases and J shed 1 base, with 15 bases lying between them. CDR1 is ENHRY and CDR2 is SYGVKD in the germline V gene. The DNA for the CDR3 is TGTGCCATCAGTGAGTCCAAACGGGGTACCCTGAACACCGGGGAGCTGTTTTTT. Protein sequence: CAISESKRGTLNTGELFF.

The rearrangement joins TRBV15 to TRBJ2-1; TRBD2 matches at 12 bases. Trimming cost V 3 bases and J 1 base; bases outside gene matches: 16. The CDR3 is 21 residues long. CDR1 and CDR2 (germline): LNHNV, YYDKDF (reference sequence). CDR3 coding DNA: TGTGCCACCAGCAGGGATACCCTGACTAGCGGGAGAGCCGGATCCTACAATGAGCAGTTCTTC. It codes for CATSRDTLTSGRAGSYNEQFF.

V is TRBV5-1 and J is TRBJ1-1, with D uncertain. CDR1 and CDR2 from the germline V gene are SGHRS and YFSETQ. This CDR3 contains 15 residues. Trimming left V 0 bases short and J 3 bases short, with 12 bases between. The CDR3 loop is CASSLDSNRDTEAFF. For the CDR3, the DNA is TGCGCCAGCAGCTTGGATTCAAATCGGGACACTGAAGCTTTCTTT.

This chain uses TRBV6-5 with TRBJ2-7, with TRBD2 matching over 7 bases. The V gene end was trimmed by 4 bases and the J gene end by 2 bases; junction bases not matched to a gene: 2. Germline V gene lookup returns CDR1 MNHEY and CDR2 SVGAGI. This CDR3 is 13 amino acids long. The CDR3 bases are TGTGCCAGCAGTTTCGGGACTACCTACGAGCAGTACTTC. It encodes CASSFGTTYEQYF.

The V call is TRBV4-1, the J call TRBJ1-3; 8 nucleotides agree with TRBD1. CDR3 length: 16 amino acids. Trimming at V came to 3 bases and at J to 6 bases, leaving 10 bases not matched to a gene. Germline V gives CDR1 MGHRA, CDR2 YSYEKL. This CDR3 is CASSQDPGGGPNTIYF. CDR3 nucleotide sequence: TGCGCCAGCAGCCAGGACCCAGGGGGCGGGCCAAACACCATATATTTT.

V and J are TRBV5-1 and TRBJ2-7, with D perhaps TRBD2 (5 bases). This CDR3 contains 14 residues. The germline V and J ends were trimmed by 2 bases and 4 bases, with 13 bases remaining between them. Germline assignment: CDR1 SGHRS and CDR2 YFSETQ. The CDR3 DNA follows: TGCGCCAGCAGCTTTCAGCGCAGCGGTTACGAGCAGTACTTC. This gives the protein CASSFQRSGYEQYF.

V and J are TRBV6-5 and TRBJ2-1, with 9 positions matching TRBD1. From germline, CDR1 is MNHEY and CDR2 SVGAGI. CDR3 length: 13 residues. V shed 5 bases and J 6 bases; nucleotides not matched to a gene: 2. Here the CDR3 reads CASSKGQGNEQFF. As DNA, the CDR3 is TGTGCCAGCAGTAAGGGACAGGGCAATGAGCAGTTCTTC.

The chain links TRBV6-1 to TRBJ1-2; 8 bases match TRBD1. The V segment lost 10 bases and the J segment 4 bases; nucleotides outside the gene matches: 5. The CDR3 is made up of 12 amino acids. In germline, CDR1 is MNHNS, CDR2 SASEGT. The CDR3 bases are TGTGCCACATATACAGGGGGCTATGGCTACACCTTC. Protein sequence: CATYTGGYGYTF.

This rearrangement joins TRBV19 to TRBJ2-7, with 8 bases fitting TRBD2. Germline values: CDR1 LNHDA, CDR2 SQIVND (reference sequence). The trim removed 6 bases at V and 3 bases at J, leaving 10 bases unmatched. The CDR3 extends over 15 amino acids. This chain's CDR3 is CASRIDGRGSYEQYF. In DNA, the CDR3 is TGTGCCAGTAGAATCGACGGGAGGGGCAGCTACGAGCAGTACTTC.

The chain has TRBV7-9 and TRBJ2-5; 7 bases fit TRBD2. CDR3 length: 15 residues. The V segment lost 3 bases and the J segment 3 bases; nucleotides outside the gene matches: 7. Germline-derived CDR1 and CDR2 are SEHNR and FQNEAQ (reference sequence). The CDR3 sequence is CASSLGGEGEETQYF. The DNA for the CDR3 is TGTGCCAGCAGCTTGGGGGGGGAAGGAGAAGAGACCCAGTACTTC.

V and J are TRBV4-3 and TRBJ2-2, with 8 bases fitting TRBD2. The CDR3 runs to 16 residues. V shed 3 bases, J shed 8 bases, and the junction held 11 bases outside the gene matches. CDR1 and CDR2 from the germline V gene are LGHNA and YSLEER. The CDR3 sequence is CASSHINGGALGELFF. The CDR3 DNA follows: TGCGCCAGCAGCCATATTAACGGGGGGGCCTTGGGGGAGCTGTTTTTT.

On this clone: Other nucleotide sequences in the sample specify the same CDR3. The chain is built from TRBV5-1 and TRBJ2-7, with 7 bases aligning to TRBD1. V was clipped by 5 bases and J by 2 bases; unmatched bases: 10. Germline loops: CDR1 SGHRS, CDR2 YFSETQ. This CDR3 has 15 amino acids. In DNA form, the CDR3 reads TGCGCCAGCAGGACAGGGTCCTCCAGAGCCTACGAGCAGTACTTC. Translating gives CASRTGSSRAYEQYF. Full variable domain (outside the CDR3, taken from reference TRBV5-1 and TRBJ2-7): KAGVTQTPRYLIKTRGQQVTLSCSPISGHRSVSWYQQTPGQGLQFLFEYFSETQRNKGNFPGRFSGRQFSNSRSEMNVSTLELGDSALYLCASRTGSSRAYEQYFGPGTRLTVT.

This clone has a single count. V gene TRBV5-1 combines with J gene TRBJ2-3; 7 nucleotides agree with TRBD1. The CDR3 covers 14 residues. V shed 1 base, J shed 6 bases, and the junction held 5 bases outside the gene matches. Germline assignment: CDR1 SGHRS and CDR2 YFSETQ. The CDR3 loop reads CASSLSRGLDTQYF. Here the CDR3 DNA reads TGCGCCAGCAGCTTGTCTAGGGGGCTGGATACGCAGTATTTT. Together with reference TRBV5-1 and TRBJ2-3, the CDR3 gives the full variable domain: KAGVTQTPRYLIKTRGQQVTLSCSPISGHRSVSWYQQTPGQGLQFLFEYFSETQRNKGNFPGRFSGRQFSNSRSEMNVSTLELGDSALYLCASSLSRGLDTQYFGPGTRLTVL.

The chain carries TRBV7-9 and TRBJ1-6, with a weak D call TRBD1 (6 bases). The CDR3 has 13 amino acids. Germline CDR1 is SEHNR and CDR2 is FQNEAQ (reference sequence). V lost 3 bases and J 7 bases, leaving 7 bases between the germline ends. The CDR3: CASSFQGNSPLHF. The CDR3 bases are TGTGCCAGCAGCTTTCAGGGGAATTCACCCCTCCACTTT.

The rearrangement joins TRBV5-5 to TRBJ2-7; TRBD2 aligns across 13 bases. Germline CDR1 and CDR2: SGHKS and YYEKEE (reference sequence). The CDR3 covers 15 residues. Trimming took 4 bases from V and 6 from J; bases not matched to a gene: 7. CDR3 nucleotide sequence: TGTGCCAGCAGCCGGGTCTGGACTAGCGGGAGCGAGCAGTACTTC. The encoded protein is CASSRVWTSGSEQYF.

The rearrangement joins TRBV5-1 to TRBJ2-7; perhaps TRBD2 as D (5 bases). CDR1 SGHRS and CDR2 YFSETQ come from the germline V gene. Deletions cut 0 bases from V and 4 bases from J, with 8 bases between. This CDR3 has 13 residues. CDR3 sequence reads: CASSLATGYEQYF. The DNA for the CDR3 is TGCGCCAGCAGCTTGGCCACGGGGTACGAGCAGTACTTC.

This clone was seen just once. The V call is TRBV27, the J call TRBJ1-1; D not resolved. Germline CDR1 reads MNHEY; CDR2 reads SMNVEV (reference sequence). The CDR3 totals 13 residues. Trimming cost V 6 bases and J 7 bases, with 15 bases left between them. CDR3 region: CASRTLREIEAFF. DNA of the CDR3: TGTGCCAGCAGAACCCTGAGGGAGATTGAAGCTTTCTTT.